The clone carrying this TCR beta chain showed up just a few times. The antigen remains undetermined. The data derive from a study of beta chain features in type 1 diabetes. Reverse transcription of all isolated RNA meant that expressed TCRB transcripts were sequenced. The assay was immunoSEQ multiplex PCR, and TCRdb's table has in-frame clones only and misses some. The sample lists approximately 360,000 clones, roughly 12% occurring once. General observations from the study: When Type 1 diabetes patients were examined, their TCRB CDR3s proved moderately but significantly shorter in all four CD4+ subsets.

Source material: naive CD4+ T cells from blood. The sequence was collected from a woman between 18 and 29 years old with type 1 diabetes.

The CDR3 nucleotides read TGTGCCAGCAGCTCCTCCCTTTTTAGCGGGTTAGCCAAAAACATTCAGTACTTC. It translates to CASSSSLFSGLAKNIQYF. The J gene is TRBJ2-4, the V gene TRBV13, with 7 bases aligning to TRBD2. After removal of 4 bases from V and 0 bases from J, the junction contained 12 bases not matched to a gene. The germline gives CDR1 PRHDT, CDR2 FYEKMQ (reference sequence). The CDR3 is 18 amino acids.